This TCR beta chain was sequenced for a study of beta chain features in type 1 diabetes. Study results and caveats: Naive, central memory and Treg TCRB repertoires seemed to resemble each other more closely in patients than they did in healthy donors. A potential influence of HLA type upon TCRB rearrangement remained unresolved herein. Shortening that was moderate but significant affected the TCRB CDR3s of Type 1 diabetes patients in all four CD4+ subsets.

About this clone itself: What it binds is not known.

Of the isolated RNA, all was reverse transcribed, and so the sequenced material was expressed TCRB transcripts. Profiling relied on immunoSEQ multiplex PCR, and the TCRdb table lists in-frame clones only, not all of them. The sample includes 200,000 to 250,000 clones, more than 11% seen only once; the top ten take about 0.02%. One heparinised draw, averaging roughly 100 mL, was taken per donor. Central memory, naive, regulatory and stem cell-like memory CD4+ cells were sorted by CD45RO/CCR7/CD25/CD127/CD95/CD27. The clonotype comes from a man aged 25-45 years with type 1 diabetes. Sample: naive CD4+ T cells from blood.

CDR3 loop: CASNLYRDEQFF. As DNA, the CDR3 is TGTGCCAGCAACCTATACCGCGATGAGCAGTTCTTC. This chain joins TRBV6-6 and TRBJ2-1; D call uncertain. The germline V and J ends were trimmed by 7 bases and 8 bases, with 12 bases remaining between them. The germline V gene has CDR1 MNHNY and CDR2 SVGAGI (reference sequence). This CDR3 comprises 12 residues.